These 3 T cell receptor beta chains share one sample of origin, sequenced in a study of cytomegalovirus exposure and HLA in healthy donors. PCR used 60 Vbeta primers and 13 Jbeta primers. Generated by immunoSEQ multiplex PCR, the TCRdb table keeps only in-frame clones and is missing some. The data show around 150,000 clones, 60% to 80% seen once. Specimen: PBMCs. These receptors were obtained from a woman aged 45-65 years in good health and CMV-seronegative.

CDR3 region: CASSIGQASIYEQYF. The CDR3 DNA reads as TGTGCCAGTAGTATTGGACAGGCGTCTATCTACGAGCAGTACTTC. V gene TRBV19 combines with J gene TRBJ2-7; 7 bases line up with TRBD1. V was clipped by 3 bases and J by 3 bases; unmatched bases: 8. Germline CDR1 LNHDA, CDR2 SQIVND (reference sequence). CDR3 size: 15 residues.

The chain employs TRBV7-9 and TRBJ1-1; D remains ambiguous. From germline, CDR1 is SEHNR and CDR2 FQNEAQ (reference sequence). The CDR3 totals 11 residues. Trimming removed 5 bases from V and 6 bases from J, with 7 bases in between. The chain's CDR3 is CASSLYAEAFF. CDR3 in DNA: TGTGCCAGCAGCCTGTATGCTGAAGCTTTCTTT.

This sequence joins TRBV5-1 and TRBJ1-6; 9 nucleotides match TRBD1. This CDR3 region has 15 residues. In germline, CDR1 is SGHRS, CDR2 YFSETQ. The V segment lost 4 bases and the J segment 7 bases; nucleotides outside the gene matches: 6. The CDR3 is CASSQGQGLNSPLHF. The CDR3, as DNA: TGCGCCAGCAGCCAGGGACAGGGATTGAATTCACCCCTCCACTTT.